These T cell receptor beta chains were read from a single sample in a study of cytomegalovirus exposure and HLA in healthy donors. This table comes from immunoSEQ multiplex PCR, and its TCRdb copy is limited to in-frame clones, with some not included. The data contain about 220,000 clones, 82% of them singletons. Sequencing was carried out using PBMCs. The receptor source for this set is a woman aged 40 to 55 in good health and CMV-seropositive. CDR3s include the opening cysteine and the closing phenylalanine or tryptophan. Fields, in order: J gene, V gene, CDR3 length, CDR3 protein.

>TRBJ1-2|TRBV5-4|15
CASSLDLSGWDGYTF
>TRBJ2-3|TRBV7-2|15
CASSSQAGAPDTQYF
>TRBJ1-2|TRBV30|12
CALTGDNYGYTF
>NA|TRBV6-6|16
CASSYSSRDRGNEQYF
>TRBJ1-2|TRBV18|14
CASSPDTGALGYTF
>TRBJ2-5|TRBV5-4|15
CASSLPGTYGETQYF
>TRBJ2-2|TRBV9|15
CASSATGPNTGELFF
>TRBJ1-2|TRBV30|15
CAWSLWTVTNYGYTF
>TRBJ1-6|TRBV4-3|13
CASSQGRDSPLHF
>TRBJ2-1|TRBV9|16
CASSVVPSGMTDEQFF
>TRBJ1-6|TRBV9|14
CASSVATGSAPLHF
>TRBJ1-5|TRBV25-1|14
CASSAQGANQPQHF
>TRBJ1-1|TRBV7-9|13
CASSSEGVTEAFF
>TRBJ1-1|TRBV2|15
CASLGRQGVKTEAFF
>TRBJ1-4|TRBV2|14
CASRIQGRNEKLFF
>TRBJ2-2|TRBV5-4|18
CASSLTSGGAVMSGELFF
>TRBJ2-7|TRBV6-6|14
CASSYSAGGYEQYF
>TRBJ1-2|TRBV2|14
CASSERTGDYGYTF
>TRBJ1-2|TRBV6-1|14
CASRAGGGLYGYTF
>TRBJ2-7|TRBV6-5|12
CASSRIPREQYF
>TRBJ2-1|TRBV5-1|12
CASSLLANEQFF
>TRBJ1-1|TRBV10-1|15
CASSGGRGQNTEAFF
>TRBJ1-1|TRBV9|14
CASSFQIGGAEAFF
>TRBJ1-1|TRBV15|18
CATSRTRPTAGGGTEAFF
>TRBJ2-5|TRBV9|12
CASSLQGSPQYF
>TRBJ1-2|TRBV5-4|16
CASTEGQGAFNYGYTF
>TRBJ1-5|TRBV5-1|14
CVSSLEAFNQPQHF
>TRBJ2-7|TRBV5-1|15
CASSPAGEINYEQYF
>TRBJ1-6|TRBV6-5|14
CASSYETNNSPLHF
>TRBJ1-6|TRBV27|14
CASTLSSYNSPLHF
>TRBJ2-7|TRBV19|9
CAMQREQYF
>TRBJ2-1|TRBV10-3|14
CAINSLTTNNEQFF
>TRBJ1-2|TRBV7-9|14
CASSSDPQGYGYTF
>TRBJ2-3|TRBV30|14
CAWSKGGATDTQYF
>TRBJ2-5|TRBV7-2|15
CASSWYSGGQETQYF
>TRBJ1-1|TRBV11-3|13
CASSLRQGFEAFF
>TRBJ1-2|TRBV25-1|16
CASSVQGEAGNYGYTF
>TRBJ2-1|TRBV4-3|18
CASSHGLAGGASYNEQFF
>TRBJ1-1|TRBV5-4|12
CASSPGVTEAFF
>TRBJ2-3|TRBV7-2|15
CASSLVTGGTDTQYF
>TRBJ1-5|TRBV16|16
CASSQMDRGSNQPQHF
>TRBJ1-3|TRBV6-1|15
CASKGTALSGNTIYF
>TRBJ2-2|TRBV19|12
CASTQWPGELFF
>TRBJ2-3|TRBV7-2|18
CASSFVAGGGLSTDTQYF
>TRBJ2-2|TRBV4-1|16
CASSRQGGRSTGELFF
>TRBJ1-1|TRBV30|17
CAWRGAGTGGIGTEAFF